Shown below are 29 T cell receptor beta chains from a single sample sequenced in a study of blood T cell repertoires in COVID-19. The method was immunoSEQ multiplex PCR; TCRdb's version includes in-frame clones alone and lacks a portion of them. The sample gives some 180,000 clones, around 81% of which show up once; roughly 9.6% is in the top ten. Specimen: peripheral blood. These receptors were obtained from a woman in her thirties or forties with COVID-19, enrolled during active disease.

The CDR3 sequence is CASSIERLAGVPSYNEQFF. CDR3 in DNA: TGTGCCAGTAGTATAGAACGGCTAGCGGGGGTACCTTCCTACAATGAGCAGTTCTTC. J is TRBJ2-1 and V is TRBV19; TRBD2 matches at 10 bases. CDR1 and CDR2 (germline): LNHDA, SQIVND (reference sequence). V shed 0 bases and J 1 base; nucleotides not matched to a gene: 9. The CDR3 is 19 amino acids.

The chain has TRBV6-5 and TRBJ1-5; D remains ambiguous. Trimming cost V 2 bases and J 7 bases, with 12 bases left between them. This CDR3 has 14 amino acids. CDR1 and CDR2 from the germline V gene are MNHEY and SVGAGI. CDR3 in DNA: TGTGCCAGCAGTTACCTGGCGGGGTTGCAGCCCCAGCATTTT. Its protein product is CASSYLAGLQPQHF.

The gene calls are TRBV19 and TRBJ1-5; D not certain. Trimming took off 2 bases at V and 7 bases at J, with 18 bases between the two ends. The CDR3 runs to 16 residues. From germline, CDR1 is LNHDA and CDR2 SQIVND (reference sequence). CDR3 residues: CASSINEGALGQPQHF. CDR3 DNA: TGTGCCAGTAGTATAAATGAGGGAGCTTTGGGACAGCCCCAGCATTTT.

V is TRBV27 and J is TRBJ1-6; 7 bases agree with TRBD1. The germline V gene has CDR1 MNHEY and CDR2 SMNVEV (reference sequence). CDR3 length: 20 residues. V dropped 3 bases and J dropped 0; count of bases not matched to a gene: 14. For the CDR3, the DNA is TGTGCCAGCAGTTTTTGGCCCCCTCAGGGGGAGAGCTCCTATAATTCACCCCTCCACTTT. Translation gives CASSFWPPQGESSYNSPLHF.

The chain links TRBV18 to TRBJ2-2; perhaps TRBD1 as D (5 bases). Germline V gene lookup returns CDR1 KGHSH and CDR2 LQKENI. The V and J ends lost 5 bases and 4 bases respectively, with 8 bases between them. There are 13 residues in the CDR3. Written as DNA, the CDR3 is TGTGCCAGCTCATCAGGGCTCACCGGGGAGCTGTTTTTT. Translated, it gives CASSSGLTGELFF.

In its sample, this clone was seen once. The V gene is TRBV2, the J gene TRBJ2-3; 8 nucleotides match TRBD1. The J segment lost 2 bases and the V segment lost 3 bases, leaving 10 bases of the junction unmatched. The CDR3 has 17 residues. The germline CDR1 and CDR2 sequences are SNHLY and FYNNEI. In DNA, the CDR3 is TGTGCCAGCAGTGAGGACAGGGAAGGGCCTTACACAGATACGCAGTATTTT. Protein product: CASSEDREGPYTDTQYF.

The gene calls are TRBV2 and TRBJ1-4; weak D call: TRBD1 (5 bases). From germline, CDR1 is SNHLY and CDR2 FYNNEI. Trimming shortened V by 2 bases and J by 8 bases, and 18 bases separated the two germline ends. This CDR3 is 16 amino acids long. DNA for the CDR3: TGTGCCAGCAGTGAAATCGCGGGGCGGGGGACGGAAAAACTGTTTTTT. This codes for CASSEIAGRGTEKLFF.

The chain recombines TRBV11-2 with TRBJ1-2; possibly TRBD1 for D (5 bases). Germline V gene data show CDR1 as SGHAT and CDR2 as FQNNGV. The V end was cut by 4 bases, the J end by 4 bases, with 10 bases between. The CDR3 runs 13 residues. This CDR3 reads CASSSSRVYGYTF. CDR3 sequence (DNA): TGTGCCAGCAGCTCGTCCAGGGTCTATGGCTACACCTTC.

The V gene is TRBV5-4, the J gene TRBJ2-6; D ambiguous. V was clipped by 4 bases and J by 0 bases, with 5 bases between them. CDR1 and CDR2 from the germline V gene are SGHNT and YYREEE (reference sequence). The CDR3 is made up of 14 amino acids. Here the CDR3 reads CASSTYSGANVLTF. The DNA for the CDR3 is TGTGCCAGCAGCACTTACTCTGGGGCCAACGTCCTGACTTTC. The complete variable domain, with remaining parts taken from reference TRBV5-4 and TRBJ2-6, reads ETGVTQSPTHLIKTRGQQVTLRCSSQSGHNTVSWYQQALGQGPQFIFQYYREEENGRGNFPPRFSGLQFPNYSSELNVNALELDDSALYLCASSTYSGANVLTFGAGSRLTVL.

The rearrangement joins TRBV14 to TRBJ1-1; a possible D gene is TRBD1 (5 bases). This CDR3 contains 13 residues. The V end was cut by 5 bases, the J end by 1 base, with 8 bases between. The V gene's germline CDR1 is SGHDN and CDR2 FVKESK. CDR3 sequence: CASSIDRNTEAFF. The CDR3 DNA reads as TGTGCCAGCAGCATCGACAGGAACACTGAAGCTTTCTTT.

The chain recombines TRBV9 with TRBJ1-5; 8 bases agree with TRBD1. The CDR3 runs 14 residues. Germline V CDR1 and CDR2: SGDLS, YYNGEE. J gave up 9 bases and V 0 bases, and 5 bases lay outside the gene matches. The CDR3 bases are TGTGCCAGCAGCGTAGGTGGACAGGGTTGGCCCCAGCATTTT. It is translated as CASSVGGQGWPQHF.

The CDR3 nucleotides read TGTGCCAGTAGTATTAGAGGACCCGGACAGGGAGGTACAACCGGGGAGCTGTTTTTT. Translated, it gives CASSIRGPGQGGTTGELFF. This chain uses TRBV19 with TRBJ2-2, with 8 positions matching TRBD1. Germline CDR1 reads LNHDA; CDR2 reads SQIVND (reference sequence). Trimming at V came to 3 bases and at J to 5 bases, leaving 17 bases not matched to a gene. This CDR3 region has 19 residues.

J is TRBJ1-1 and V is TRBV19, with 10 bases matching TRBD1. J was trimmed by 5 bases and V by 1 base; bases with no gene match: 7. CDR3 size: 16 residues. Germline loops: CDR1 LNHDA, CDR2 SQIVND (reference sequence). CDR3 bases: TGTGCCAGTAGTATAGGGGACAGGGGCCTGAGGACTGAAGCTTTCTTT. Residues: CASSIGDRGLRTEAFF.

This chain links TRBV20-1 with TRBJ2-5; no definite D call. V was shortened by 6 bases and J by 5 bases, with 10 bases between the two germline ends. This CDR3 comprises 11 residues. CDR1 and CDR2 from the germline V gene are DFQATT and SNEGSKA (reference sequence). The DNA for the CDR3 is TGCAGTGCGCTAGTCGTGGAGACCCAGTACTTC. It specifies CSALVVETQYF.

For the CDR3, the DNA is TGTGCCAGCAGCCAAAGCGGGGACTCCTCCTACTATGGCTACACCTTC. Its translation: CASSQSGDSSYYGYTF. V and J are TRBV3-1 (or the pseudogene TRBV3-2) and TRBJ1-2; D perhaps matches TRBD1 (5 bases). The germline V and J ends were trimmed by 2 bases and 3 bases, with 16 bases remaining between them. CDR1 LGHDT and CDR2 YNNKEL come from the germline V gene (reference sequence). This CDR3 has 16 residues.

J is TRBJ2-7 and V is TRBV5-1; 10 bases line up with TRBD2. The V segment lost 5 bases and the J segment 3 bases; nucleotides outside the gene matches: 11. This CDR3 spans 16 amino acids. Germline values: CDR1 SGHRS, CDR2 YFSETQ. CDR3 in amino acids: CASRNLAGAEGYEQYF. The CDR3, as DNA: TGCGCCAGCAGGAATCTAGCGGGAGCTGAAGGCTACGAGCAGTACTTC.

This clone has only one observation. The chain employs TRBV4-1 and TRBJ2-2; possible D gene TRBD1, 6 bases. The CDR3 contains 16 residues. The germline CDR1 and CDR2 sequences are MGHRA and YSYEKL. The V end lost 0 bases, the J end lost 2 bases, and 10 bases lay between the germline ends. This CDR3 is CASSQEGGQNTGELFF. The CDR3 nucleotides are TGCGCCAGCAGCCAAGAAGGGGGACAAAACACCGGGGAGCTGTTTTTT.

The chain has TRBV6-6 and TRBJ2-3; 9 nucleotides align to TRBD1. CDR3 length equals 16 residues. The V and J ends lost 6 bases and 2 bases, in that order; junction bases with no gene match: 9. Germline lookup yields CDR1 MNHNY and CDR2 SVGAGI (reference sequence). The CDR3 reads CASRPGTGRFTDTQYF. CDR3 nucleotide sequence: TGTGCCAGCAGACCCGGGACAGGGAGATTCACAGATACGCAGTATTTT.

V is TRBV27 and J is TRBJ2-7; D remains unclear. Germline V lookup: CDR1 MNHEY, CDR2 SMNVEV (reference sequence). V was shortened by 6 bases and J by 6 bases, with 15 bases between the two germline ends. The CDR3 has 13 residues. CDR3 coding DNA: TGTGCCAGCAGAATTGGAACCTCGGGCGAGCAGTACGTC. Translating it yields CASRIGTSGEQYV.

The chain employs TRBV5-6 and TRBJ2-2; 7 bases align to TRBD1. V gave up 4 bases and J gave up 7 bases; unmatched junction bases: 13. The CDR3 covers 16 residues. From germline, CDR1 is SGHDT and CDR2 YYEEEE. The CDR3 reads CASSETDRVLVGELFF. CDR3 DNA: TGTGCCAGCAGCGAAACCGACAGGGTGTTAGTCGGGGAGCTGTTTTTT.

This clone has only a few counts. This rearrangement joins TRBV24-1 to TRBJ2-2, with D unresolved. The CDR3 runs to 13 residues. With 3 bases removed from V and 4 bases from J, the gap between germline ends came to 5 bases. From germline, CDR1 is KGHDR and CDR2 SFDVKD. The DNA of the CDR3 is TGTGCCACCAGTGATGGCGGCACCGGGGAGCTGTTTTTT. Its protein product is CATSDGGTGELFF.

The chain is built from TRBV2 and TRBJ2-1; tentative D call: TRBD1 (5 bases). This CDR3 is built from 12 residues. Germline CDR1 and CDR2: SNHLY and FYNNEI. The germline V and J ends were trimmed by 6 bases and 7 bases, with 10 bases remaining between them. CDR3 sequence: CASSHGANEQFF. CDR3 sequence (DNA): TGTGCCAGCAGCCATGGGGCGAATGAGCAGTTCTTC.

V and J are TRBV6-5 and TRBJ2-1, with a possible D match to TRBD2 (5 bases). This CDR3 region has 16 residues. Trimming removed 0 bases at V and 3 bases at J, with 12 bases between. Germline V gene lookup returns CDR1 MNHEY and CDR2 SVGAGI. The DNA for the CDR3 is TGTGCCAGCAGTTACTCGATCGGGGAAAGCTACAATGAGCAGTTCTTC. It is translated as CASSYSIGESYNEQFF.

The chain links TRBV18 to TRBJ2-5; D is perhaps TRBD2 (5 bases). There are 13 residues in the CDR3. Germline assignment: CDR1 KGHSH and CDR2 LQKENI. V dropped 2 bases and J dropped 4 bases, with 8 bases sitting between them. The CDR3 DNA reads as TGTGCCAGCTCACCAGGCGGGCGAGAGACCCAGTACTTC. Translation: CASSPGGRETQYF.

The table lists this clone with a count of one. The V and J genes are TRBV10-2 and TRBJ2-3; 10 bases align to TRBD2. This CDR3 has 17 amino acids. The ends lost 3 bases at V and 6 bases at J; junction bases unmatched: 12. The germline gives CDR1 WSHSY, CDR2 SAAADI. CDR3 amino acids: CASSESRGTSEFDTQYF. The CDR3 DNA is TGCGCCAGCAGTGAATCACGAGGGACTAGCGAGTTCGATACGCAGTATTTT.

Only one count was recorded for this clone. The rearrangement joins TRBV30 to TRBJ1-1; no firm D call. Per the germline V gene, CDR1 is GTSNPN and CDR2 is SVGIG (reference sequence). The CDR3 runs to 14 residues. Trimming took off 0 bases at V and 0 bases at J, with 8 bases between the two ends. This CDR3 reads CAWSVSVMNTEAFF. The CDR3 nucleotides read TGTGCCTGGAGTGTCTCAGTCATGAACACTGAAGCTTTCTTT.

This clone has only a few counts. The chain employs TRBV3-1 (or the pseudogene TRBV3-2) and TRBJ2-1, with 7 bases that match TRBD1. Germline V gives CDR1 LGHDT, CDR2 YNNKEL (reference sequence). This CDR3 contains 14 residues. V gave up 4 bases and J gave up 0 bases; unmatched junction bases: 0. The CDR3 nucleotides read TGTGCCAGCAGCCCAGGGGGCTCCTACAATGAGCAGTTCTTC. Amino acid sequence: CASSPGGSYNEQFF.

J is TRBJ2-3 and V is TRBV5-6, with D maybe TRBD1 (6 bases). Germline values: CDR1 SGHDT, CDR2 YYEEEE. With 3 bases removed from V and 2 bases from J, the gap between germline ends came to 16 bases. This CDR3 comprises 16 residues. The CDR3 nucleotides are TGTGCCAGCAGCTCAAGGCAGGGGAGTCACACAGATACGCAGTATTTT. Protein: CASSSRQGSHTDTQYF. The full variable domain, in which reference TRBV5-6 and TRBJ2-3 provide the parts outside the CDR3, is DAGVTQSPTHLIKTRGQQVTLRCSPKSGHDTVSWYQQALGQGPQFIFQYYEEEERQRGNFPDRFSGHQFPNYSSELNVNALLLGDSALYLCASSSRQGSHTDTQYFGPGTRLTVL.

In regard to this clone: Other DNA sequences in this sample translate to the same CDR3. The CDR3 spells CASSLEGGQPQHF. The CDR3 nucleotides read TGTGCCAGCAGCTTAGAAGGGGGACAGCCCCAGCATTTT. The gene calls are TRBV7-9 and TRBJ1-5, with D possibly being TRBD1 (6 bases). This CDR3 spans 13 amino acids. Deletions cut 1 base from V and 7 bases from J, with 8 bases between. Germline V gives CDR1 SEHNR, CDR2 FQNEAQ (reference sequence).